This T cell receptor beta chain is from a study of beta chain features in type 1 diabetes. Study-wide context: Regarding age, gender and cell yields, patients proved similar to healthy donors.

Reverse transcribing all isolated RNA meant expressed TCRB transcripts were sequenced. The protocol was immunoSEQ multiplex PCR, while the TCRdb copy is restricted to in-frame clones and leaves out a portion. The table shows roughly 700,000 clones, with 13% occurring only once. The germline V gene has CDR1 SEHNR and CDR2 FQNEAQ (reference sequence). The CDR3 is 15 residues long. The J segment lost 3 bases and the V segment lost 6 bases, leaving 9 bases of the junction unmatched. This clone was seen a handful of times. Its antigen is not identified. Whole-study findings and limits: Moderate yet significant TCRB CDR3 shortening was seen in Type 1 diabetes patients in all four CD4+ subsets.

The chain has TRBV7-9 and TRBJ2-3, with 7 bases fitting TRBD2. The sequencing sample was made of naive CD4+ T cells from blood. The receptor's source is a man between 18 and 29 years old with type 1 diabetes. The CDR3 sequence is CASSPGTIQTDTQYF. CDR3 nucleotide sequence: TGTGCCAGCAGTCCTGGGACTATCCAGACAGATACGCAGTATTTT.